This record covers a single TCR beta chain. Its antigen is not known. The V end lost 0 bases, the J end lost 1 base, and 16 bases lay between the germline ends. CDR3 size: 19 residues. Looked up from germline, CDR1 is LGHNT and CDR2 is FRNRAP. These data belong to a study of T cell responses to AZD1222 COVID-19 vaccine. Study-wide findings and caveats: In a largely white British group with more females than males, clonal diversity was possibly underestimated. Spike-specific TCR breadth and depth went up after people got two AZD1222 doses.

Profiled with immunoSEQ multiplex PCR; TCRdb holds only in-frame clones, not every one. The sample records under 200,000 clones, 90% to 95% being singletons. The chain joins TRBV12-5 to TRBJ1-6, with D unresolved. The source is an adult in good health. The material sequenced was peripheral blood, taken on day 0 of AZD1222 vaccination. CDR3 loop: CASGLVRVGRGSYNSPLHF. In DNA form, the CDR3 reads TGTGCTAGTGGTTTGGTAAGAGTAGGACGAGGGTCCTATAATTCACCCCTCCACTTT.